Listed below are T cell receptor beta chains from one sample, sequenced in a study of shared clonotypes between healthy human individuals. The protocol was immunoSEQ multiplex PCR, while the TCRdb copy is restricted to in-frame clones and leaves out a portion. Here the sample spans around 2.1 million clones, roughly 91% being singletons. The sequenced sample was naive CD8+ T cells from PBMCs. The receptors stem from a man aged 18 to 30 in good health. Some clones in this sample may be carry-over from other donors' samples. The CDR3 runs from the conserved cysteine through the conserved F or W. The D gene is left open where the match is weak. Expanded clones are given a class, and other clones once, few, many or no size at all.

V	size	J	D	DNA	CDR3
TRBV28	.	TRBJ1-2	.	TGTGCCAGCACCCTGACACCGACCTATGGCTACACCTTC	CASTLTPTYGYTF
TRBV19	.	TRBJ2-3	.	TGTGCCAGTAGTATGGCGGGTACGCAGTATTTT	CASSMAGTQYF
TRBV7-9	.	TRBJ2-5	TRBD2	TGTGCCAGCAGCTTTCTATCCCGGGAGGGAGAAGGAGAGACCCAGTACTTC	CASSFLSREGEGETQYF
TRBV29-1	.	TRBJ1-3	TRBD1	TGCAGCGTTGGGGTGGACAGGGGGTTGGACACCATATATTTT	CSVGVDRGLDTIYF
TRBV15	.	TRBJ2-5	TRBD2	TGTGCCACCAGCGGGGCATTGACTAGCGGGAGGGCCGTCGGAGAGACCCAGTACTTC	CATSGALTSGRAVGETQYF
TRBV5-1	.	TRBJ2-7	TRBD1	TGCGCCAGCAGCTCCCACCGGGACAGAACCGCTATAAGGGGAAGCTACGAGCAGTACTTC	CASSSHRDRTAIRGSYEQYF
TRBV19	.	TRBJ1-2	.	TGTGCCAGTATCGACGGAATTTATGGCTACACCTTC	CASIDGIYGYTF
TRBV11-2	.	TRBJ2-3	.	TGTGCCAGCAGCTTTTTGGCCCGACGGGCAGATACGCAGTATTTT	CASSFLARRADTQYF
TRBV29-1	.	TRBJ2-7	.	TGCAGCGTCTGGACGGGTCCCTACGAGCAGTACTTC	CSVWTGPYEQYF
TRBV10-1	.	TRBJ2-1	.	TGCGCCAGCAGCTTGGGTAAGTCCTACAATGAGCAGTTCTTC	CASSLGKSYNEQFF
TRBV13	.	TRBJ2-3	TRBD2	TGTGCCAGCAGCTGGACTAGTTCAGATACGCAGTATTTT	CASSWTSSDTQYF
TRBV5-6	.	TRBJ1-1	.	TGTGCCAGCAGCCCGATTCCAGGGGATGTCACTGAAGCTTTCTTT	CASSPIPGDVTEAFF
TRBV2	once	TRBJ1-2	.	TGTGCCAGCAGTGAATCTTTGGTGACGGAAAGGGCCTATGGCTACACCTTC	CASSESLVTERAYGYTF
TRBV2	once	TRBJ2-7	.	TGTGCCAGCAGTGAAGGTGGTATGAATTACGAGCAGTACTTC	CASSEGGMNYEQYF
TRBV9	once	TRBJ2-3	TRBD2	TGTGCCAGCAGCGGGATACTAGCGGTTCATACGCAGTATTTT	CASSGILAVHTQYF
TRBV5-8	.	TRBJ1-2	.	TGTGCCAGCAGCCTAGCACTCAGGGAAAACTATGGCTACACCTTC	CASSLALRENYGYTF
TRBV10-3	.	TRBJ1-2	.	TGTGCCATCAGTGAGTCCGGGGTGGGCTATGGCTACACCTTC	CAISESGVGYGYTF
TRBV5-3	.	TRBJ2-5	TRBD2	TGTGCCAGAAGCTACCTAGCGGGAGGGGGCGGAGAGACCCAGTACTTC	CARSYLAGGGGETQYF
TRBV11-2	.	TRBJ2-3	.	TGTGCCAGCAGCTTAGTCATGAGTGGAGATACGCAGTATTTT	CASSLVMSGDTQYF
TRBV5-1	.	TRBJ1-2	.	TGCGCCAGCAGCTCTCCCTTGGGGGGGAATTATGGCTACACCTTC	CASSSPLGGNYGYTF
TRBV7-2	.	TRBJ2-1	.	TGTGCCAGCAGCTCTCGACTAGACCTTTCCTACAATGAGCAGTTCTTC	CASSSRLDLSYNEQFF
TRBV15	.	TRBJ2-5	.	TGTGCCACCAGCAGACAGGGACCGAGTAAAGAGACCCAGTACTTC	CATSRQGPSKETQYF
TRBV4-2	.	TRBJ2-3	.	TGTGCCAGCACCTACCTAGCTAACACAGATACGCAGTATTTT	CASTYLANTDTQYF
TRBV7-9	.	TRBJ1-2	.	TGTGCCAGCCGACCTACAGAGGCTAACTATGGCTACACCTTC	CASRPTEANYGYTF
TRBV19	.	TRBJ2-7	.	TGTGCCAGTAGTATCGGGCGCGGTTCCTACGAGCAGTACTTC	CASSIGRGSYEQYF
TRBV19	.	TRBJ2-2	TRBD1	TGTGCCAGTAGACCGACAGGGGTGGACACCGGGGAGCTGTTTTTT	CASRPTGVDTGELFF
TRBV10-3	.	TRBJ2-5	TRBD2	TGTGCCACCACCCCCGGGGGACTAGCGCTTCAAGAGACCCAGTACTTC	CATTPGGLALQETQYF
TRBV5-6	.	TRBJ2-2	TRBD2	TGTGCCAGCAGCGGTGGACTAGGCGGGGAGCTGTTTTTT	CASSGGLGGELFF
TRBV6-4	.	TRBJ1-1	.	TGTGCCAGCAGTGTTAGCAGGTACACTGAAGCTTTCTTT	CASSVSRYTEAFF
TRBV5-1	.	TRBJ2-3	TRBD2	TGCGCCAGCAGCTTGGCCCTAGCGGGAGGGCGTGGAGATACGCAGTATTTT	CASSLALAGGRGDTQYF
TRBV2	.	TRBJ2-7	.	TGTGCCAGCAGTCAGGAATCCTTCACCGAGCAGTACTTC	CASSQESFTEQYF
TRBV27	.	TRBJ2-3	.	TGTGCCAGCAGCAGGGGAGATACGCAGTATTTT	CASSRGDTQYF
TRBV9	.	TRBJ2-3	.	TGTGCCAGCAGCGGGGGGACTTCTAGCACAGATACGCAGTATTTT	CASSGGTSSTDTQYF
TRBV2	.	TRBJ2-1	TRBD2	TGTGCCAGCAGTACGACTAGCGGGAAAAACTTGGGTGAGCAGTTCTTC	CASSTTSGKNLGEQFF
TRBV6-1	.	TRBJ2-7	.	TGTGCCAGCAGTGCCTATAAGGCTTACGAGCAGTACTTC	CASSAYKAYEQYF
TRBV19	.	TRBJ2-7	TRBD2	TGTGCCAGTAGGGACACTAGCGACTACGAGCAGTACTTC	CASRDTSDYEQYF
TRBV5-1	.	TRBJ2-5	.	TGCGCCAGCAGCTTGGACCTAACGAGAAAGACCCAGTACTTC	CASSLDLTRKTQYF
TRBV19	.	TRBJ2-7	.	TGTGCCAGTACCCCGGGCGCAGGGCCGCACGAGCAGTACTTC	CASTPGAGPHEQYF
TRBV10-1	.	TRBJ1-1	.	TGCGCCAGCAGTGAGGCAACAAACACTGAAGCTTTCTTT	CASSEATNTEAFF
TRBV27	.	TRBJ2-7	.	TGTGCCAGCAGTTTATCTGGACCTAGAATCTACGAGCAGTACTTC	CASSLSGPRIYEQYF
TRBV9	.	TRBJ2-3	.	TGTGCCAGCAGCGCGCTCAACACAGATACGCAGTATTTT	CASSALNTDTQYF
TRBV5-1	once	TRBJ1-1	.	TGCGCCAGCAGCTTTCCGAGCCTGAACACTGAAGCTTTCTTT	CASSFPSLNTEAFF
TRBV28	.	TRBJ2-2	TRBD1	TGTGCCAGGCACAGGGGTTGTATGTCCGGGGAGCTGTTTTTT	CARHRGCMSGELFF
TRBV27	.	TRBJ1-2	.	TGTGCCAGCAGCCCTACAGGGTTCTATGGCTACACCTTC	CASSPTGFYGYTF
TRBV19	.	TRBJ1-4	.	TGTGCCAGTAGTACAGGCTTTGCGGGGCCGCCGGGGGATGAAAAACTGTTTTTT	CASSTGFAGPPGDEKLFF
TRBV7-9	.	TRBJ1-2	.	TGTGCCAGCAGGGAAACGGGGAACTATGGCTACACCTTC	CASRETGNYGYTF
TRBV5-1	few	TRBJ1-3	.	TGCGCCAGCAGCTTGGATGGGGGCTCTGGAAACACCATATATTTT	CASSLDGGSGNTIYF
TRBV11-2	.	TRBJ2-7	.	TGTGCCAGCAGCTTAGGAGTTACCTACGAGCAGTACTTC	CASSLGVTYEQYF
TRBV7-7	once	TRBJ2-5	.	TGTGCCAGCAGCTTAGATCTCTCCCCTTCAGAGACCCAGTACTTC	CASSLDLSPSETQYF
TRBV6-6	.	TRBJ1-2	.	TGTGCCAGCAGTCCCCGTTCCCCGGCCGTCTATGGCTACACCTTC	CASSPRSPAVYGYTF
TRBV28	.	TRBJ1-3	.	TGTGCCAGCAGTTTATTGGGAGACTCTGGAAACACCATATATTTT	CASSLLGDSGNTIYF
TRBV27	few	TRBJ1-5	.	TGTGCCAGCAGTTTATGGTTCGAACAGCCCCAGCATTTT	CASSLWFEQPQHF
TRBV6-5	.	TRBJ2-3	TRBD1	TGTGCCAGCAGTTACGGGACAGCAGATACGCAGTATTTT	CASSYGTADTQYF